The T cell receptor beta chain under discussion was sequenced for a study of T cell responses to AZD1222 COVID-19 vaccine listed by TCRdb under 2021. At the level of the whole study: AZD1222 recipients whose second dose came at about 4 weeks and those whose second dose came at about 12 weeks were combined into one group, since spike-specific TCR depth and breadth did not differ between the two schedules. TCR sequencing covered over 230 trial participants: about 210 given two doses of AZD1222 and approximately 26 given two doses of MenACWY control vaccine. Trial participants were enrolled by age into subgroups of 18-55, 56-69 and 70-plus years, and about 150, 27 and 61 TCR-sequenced participants, respectively, were included in these subgroups.

What the study reported, not specific to this receptor: Conclusions about previously exposed vaccinees are limited, since just 5 to 7 AZD1222 recipients were seropositive for SARS-CoV-2 at baseline. Most participants were white British and females outnumbered males, and the authors suggested that clonal diversity may have been underestimated. In the small 56-69-year group, the increase in depth fell short of significance, most likely because of low power. Because no samples from the day 14 peak response were available, repertoires could be characterized only after the peak T cell response. The whole spike protein was spanned by vaccine-associated CD4 TCRs, and dominant responses were seen in regions 160-218 and 743-854. Reportedly, almost half of the unique spike-specific TCRs recognized epitopes lying outside the regions that are mutated in the B.1.351 and B.1.1.7 variants. After two AZD1222 doses, both the breadth and the depth of spike-specific TCRs were significantly higher than at day 0 and than in MenACWY recipients.

Based on the germline V gene (reference sequence), the CDR1 and CDR2 sequences are SEHNR and FQNEAQ. The CDR3 numbers 14 residues from cysteine through phenylalanine. Only the CDR3 DNA stays, 42 bases, in frame from base 1. V and J are truncated by 4 bases and 7 bases respectively, leaving an intervening sequence of 13 bases. Points on this clone: No cognate antigen has been identified for it. No qualities accompany the bases; no much larger clone lies one base away.

In light of the paper, this sample's time point label describes: baseline before first vaccination. The vaccinee samples were drawn from two UK trials, COV001 and COV002, one of which was a single-blind randomized controlled phase 2/3 trial testing AZD1222 (ChAdOx1 nCoV-19) in healthy adults. For TCRbeta chain sequencing, PBMC samples from trial participants were taken at day 0 and at day 28 after the second dose. The CDR3 regions of human TCRbeta chains were subjected to immunosequencing. In the original analysis: Repertoire TCRs were matched against a reference library of SARS-CoV-2-specific TCRs generated with the MIRA antigen-specificity platform. Breadth was defined as the fraction of unique TCRs that were SARS-CoV-2-associated. Depth was defined as the fraction of total T cells that were SARS-CoV-2-associated. Using the MIRA data, each spike-specific TCR was mapped to the spike region that the TCR reacts to and placed in a CD4 or CD8 class. Log10-transformed breadth and depth values were compared by one-way ANOVA with Sidak's multiple comparisons tests. Not all clones reach the TCRdb copy of this immuneACCESS table, which keeps in-frame sequences only. Checked studies attribute under half of the gap to unresolved V genes and leave the rest unexplained. That table gives V, J and clone size, and the DNA gave D and trimming. The sample table lists some 140,000 clones, 70% to 90% of them with a count of one. Roughly 2% of the sample belongs to the ten largest clones.

Sample: peripheral blood, taken on day 0 of AZD1222 vaccination. The receptor comes from an adult in good health. The receptor chain draws on TRBV7-9 and TRBJ1-4; no D gene can be assigned with confidence. The CDR3 in this case is CASSSQARGEKLFF. The nucleotides read TGTGCCAGCAGCTCGCAGGCGCGAGGTGAAAAACTGTTTTTT.